This is a list of T cell receptor beta chains from one sample in a study of early T cells in non-severe SARS-CoV-2 infection. MiXCR, applied by TCRdb to the 5' RACE reads, yields one record per CDR3 protein. The data show around 40,000 distinct CDR3 sequences, 11% seen once. Sequencing was carried out using whole blood. These receptors were obtained from an adult who was a healthcare worker with PCR-confirmed SARS-CoV-2 infection or an uninfected control (not recorded which). CDR3s include the opening cysteine and the closing phenylalanine or tryptophan. Fields, in order: D gene, V gene, J gene, clone size, CDR3 protein, CDR3 DNA. The D gene is left open where the match is weak. Clone size is given for some rows only: seen once, a few or many times, or a class if the clone is expanded.

d_call: TRBD1
v_call: TRBV10-2
j_call: TRBJ1-2
clone_size: -
cdr3_aa: CASSDRDRGNYGYTF
cdr3_nt: TGCGCCAGCAGCGACAGGGACAGGGGAAACTATGGCTACACCTTC

d_call: -
v_call: TRBV30
j_call: TRBJ2-2
clone_size: many
cdr3_aa: CAWSVLNTGELFF
cdr3_nt: TGTGCCTGGAGTGTCCTCAACACCGGGGAGCTGTTTTTT

d_call: TRBD1
v_call: TRBV12-3/TRBV12-4
j_call: TRBJ1-2
clone_size: -
cdr3_aa: CASSRDRGLGYTF
cdr3_nt: TGTGCCAGCAGTAGGGACAGGGGGTTGGGCTACACCTTC

d_call: TRBD2
v_call: TRBV19
j_call: TRBJ2-5
clone_size: -
cdr3_aa: CASSQRTSGGTQYF
cdr3_nt: TGTGCCAGTAGTCAACGGACTAGCGGGGGGACCCAGTACTTC

d_call: TRBD2
v_call: TRBV29-1
j_call: TRBJ2-1
clone_size: few
cdr3_aa: CSVASGAGNEQFF
cdr3_nt: TGCAGCGTTGCAAGCGGGGCCGGCAATGAGCAGTTCTTC

d_call: TRBD1
v_call: TRBV5-4
j_call: TRBJ2-7
clone_size: few
cdr3_aa: CASSGTGTGRYEQYF
cdr3_nt: TGTGCCAGCAGCGGGACCGGGACAGGGAGGTACGAGCAGTACTTC

d_call: -
v_call: TRBV12-3/TRBV12-4
j_call: TRBJ1-2
clone_size: few
cdr3_aa: CASSLRGEGVNGYTF
cdr3_nt: TGTGCCAGCAGTTTACGTGGAGAGGGGGTAAACGGCTACACCTTC

d_call: TRBD1
v_call: TRBV24-1
j_call: TRBJ2-3
clone_size: few
cdr3_aa: CATSDKTGTGDTDTQYF
cdr3_nt: TGTGCCACCAGTGATAAAACCGGGACAGGGGATACAGATACGCAGTATTTT

d_call: -
v_call: TRBV29-1
j_call: TRBJ2-3
clone_size: few
cdr3_aa: CSVAPTGPTDTQYF
cdr3_nt: TGCAGCGTTGCACCAACAGGGCCCACAGATACGCAGTATTTT

d_call: -
v_call: TRBV18
j_call: TRBJ1-2
clone_size: many
cdr3_aa: CASSLEAIYGYTF
cdr3_nt: TGTGCCAGCTCACTGGAGGCTATTTATGGCTACACCTTC